Below are 5 T cell receptor beta chains sequenced from a single sample in a study of regulatory T cells in long-lasting Graves disease. Time point indicated: persistent/refractory GD, antithyroid drugs over 5 years with positive TRAb. RNA from PBMCs was the source of the TCR library. CDR3-region Arm-PCR and iRepertoire HTBI primers produced the TCR beta libraries. TCRdb reanalysed the multiplex PCR reads using MiXCR and keeps one entry per CDR3 protein. The sample contains 350,000 to 500,000 distinct CDR3 sequences, about 21% of which appear only once. Sequenced here: peripheral blood mononuclear cells (PBMCs), sampled when the disease was refractory, from a patient treated with antithyroid drugs. The source is a female donor with Graves disease.

This clonotype was detected only a few times. The CDR3 sequence: CSAGPGTGAYEQYF. The DNA for the CDR3 is TGCAGCGCCGGCCCCGGGACAGGGGCATACGAGCAGTACTTC. The V and J genes are TRBV29-1 and TRBJ2-7; TRBD1 matches at 10 bases. The CDR3 is 14 amino acids. CDR1 is SQVTM, CDR2 ANQGSEA, per germline. With 7 bases clipped from V and 4 bases from J, the junction kept 10 bases outside the gene matches.

The rearrangement links TRBV9 to TRBJ2-3, with D perhaps matching TRBD1 or TRBD2 (5 bases each). CDR3 size: 17 residues. V lost 1 base and J lost 4, with 19 bases in between. Looked up from germline, CDR1 is SGDLS and CDR2 is YYNGEE. In DNA, the CDR3 is TGTGCCAGCAGCGTATTCCCGGGACCGAGATCGTCAGATACGCAGTATTTT. It encodes CASSVFPGPRSSDTQYF. Combining the CDR3 with reference TRBV9 and TRBJ2-3 gives the whole variable domain DSGVTQTPKHLITATGQRVTLRCSPRSGDLSVYWYQQSLDQGLQFLIQYYNGEERAKGNILERFSAQQFPDLHSELNLSSLELGDSALYFCASSVFPGPRSSDTQYFGPGTRLTVL.

Concerning this clonotype itself: Germline and junction disagree at one end, which may indicate a read error. The chain combines TRBV19 with TRBJ1-5, with 10 bases fitting TRBD1. The CDR3 spans 16 residues. Germline CDR1 is LNHDA and CDR2 is SQIVND (reference sequence). The CDR3 region is CAGSIGDRGDNQPQHF. The CDR3 bases are TGTGCCGGTAGTATCGGGGACAGGGGCGATAATCAGCCCCAGCATTTT.

This clonotype was seen repeatedly, ten times or more. This chain uses TRBV28 with TRBJ2-7; possible D gene TRBD1, 6 bases. CDR3 length: 14 residues. Germline values: CDR1 MDHEN, CDR2 SYDVKM. V lost 3 bases, J lost 5 bases, and 14 bases lay in between. The CDR3 region has the DNA TGTGCCAGCAGTTTGGACCCAGACAGGCACGAGCAGTACTTC. Its translation is CASSLDPDRHEQYF.

V is TRBV6-2 or TRBV6-3 and J is TRBJ2-7; 9 positions agree with TRBD1. Germline-derived CDR1 and CDR2 are MNHEY and SVGEGT. With V trimmed by 5 bases and J by 4 bases, 6 bases remained unmatched. The CDR3 spans 14 residues. The CDR3 DNA follows: TGTGCCAGCAGTGAGACAGGGGGGCATTACGAGCAGTACTTC. Translating it yields CASSETGGHYEQYF.